The 29 T cell receptor beta chains in this list originate from one sample, sequenced in a study of blood T cell repertoires in COVID-19. Using immunoSEQ multiplex PCR, the repertoire was profiled, and TCRdb retains in-frame clones only, with some absent. The data contain under 50,000 clones, approximately 84% of them singletons. Sequencing was done on a sample of peripheral blood. The receptors were sampled from a man between 50 and 59 years old with active COVID-19.

CDR3 residues: CASSPGQGAYEQYF. The CDR3 nucleotides read TGTGCCAGCAGCCCAGGACAGGGGGCTTACGAGCAGTACTTC. The chain combines TRBV9 with TRBJ2-7, with TRBD1 identical over 11 bases. The CDR3 runs to 14 residues. V gave up 4 bases and J gave up 4 bases; unmatched junction bases: 4. Germline CDR1 SGDLS, CDR2 YYNGEE.

This chain links TRBV5-4 with TRBJ1-1; no reliable D call. V was pared by 2 bases and J by 3 bases, with 8 bases between. Germline CDR1 reads SGHNT; CDR2 reads YYREEE (reference sequence). The CDR3 covers 13 residues. Written as DNA, the CDR3 is TGTGCCAGCAGCTTTGCTCAGTACACTGAAGCTTTCTTT. This encodes CASSFAQYTEAFF.

This chain links TRBV12-3 or TRBV12-4 with TRBJ1-1; unclear D gene. This CDR3 region has 12 residues. Trimming removed 3 bases at V and 1 base at J, with 3 bases between. CDR3 sequence (DNA): TGTGCCAGCAGTTTTAGGAACACTGAAGCTTTCTTT. This translates into CASSFRNTEAFF.

This chain connects TRBV19 to TRBJ2-5; D possibly corresponds to TRBD1 (6 bases). Germline V gene data show CDR1 as LNHDA and CDR2 as SQIVND (reference sequence). The CDR3 length is 13 residues. Trimming pared 5 bases from V and 4 bases from J, leaving 11 bases between. CDR3 DNA sequence: TGTGCCAGTAGTCCGACAGGCCGAGAGACCCAGTACTTC. This translates into CASSPTGRETQYF. Looking up the rest from reference TRBV19 and TRBJ2-5 gives the full variable domain: DGGITQSPKYLFRKEGQNVTLSCEQNLNHDAMYWYRQDPGQGLRLIYYSQIVNDFQKGDIAEGYSVSREKKESFPLTVTSAQKNPTAFYLCASSPTGRETQYFGPGTRLLVL.

Written as DNA, the CDR3 is TGTGCCAGCAGCGGGGACACGGGTCTAGCAAAACTGTTTTTT. Translation: CASSGDTGLAKLFF. The chain links TRBV2 to TRBJ1-4, with D tentatively TRBD1 (6 bases). The CDR3 spans 14 residues. Germline V gene lookup returns CDR1 SNHLY and CDR2 FYNNEI. The ends were cut back, 6 bases at V and 10 bases at J, with 18 bases in the middle.

The chain links TRBV10-2 to TRBJ2-7; D possibly corresponds to TRBD2 (6 bases). Per the germline V gene, CDR1 is WSHSY and CDR2 is SAAADI. There are 14 residues in the CDR3. With 6 bases removed from V and 6 bases from J, the gap between germline ends came to 18 bases. The CDR3 loop is CASRPGGGASEQYF. CDR3 DNA sequence: TGCGCCAGCAGACCCGGGGGAGGCGCTTCCGAGCAGTACTTC.

The V and J genes are TRBV10-3 and TRBJ2-1; the D gene is possibly TRBD2 (5 bases). CDR1 and CDR2 from the germline V gene are ENHRY and SYGVKD. The length of the CDR3 is 16 residues. V was pared by 10 bases and J by 0 bases, with 19 bases between. CDR3 bases: TGTGCCACACACCCCACGGGATCATTCTCCTACAATGAGCAGTTCTTC. Its protein product is CATHPTGSFSYNEQFF.

This clone was observed a handful of times. The chain recombines TRBV27 with TRBJ1-2; maybe TRBD1 (6 bases). Germline-derived CDR1 and CDR2 are MNHEY and SMNVEV (reference sequence). The CDR3 spans 14 residues. The ends were cut back, 8 bases at V and 8 bases at J, with 21 bases in the middle. CDR3 in amino acids: CASGIRDTWGGYTF. For the CDR3, the DNA is TGTGCCAGCGGAATCCGGGACACTTGGGGAGGCTACACCTTC.

This clone occurred a few times. The chain joins TRBV6-2 or TRBV6-3 to TRBJ1-5; D perhaps matches TRBD1 (6 bases). The CDR3 is 17 residues long. Trimming shortened V by 2 bases and J by 3 bases, and 17 bases separated the two germline ends. Germline V gene data show CDR1 as MNHEY and CDR2 as SVGEGT. The CDR3 loop reads CASSYTNRASNNQPQHF. For the CDR3, the DNA is TGTGCCAGCAGTTACACAAACAGGGCATCGAACAATCAGCCCCAGCATTTT.

The chain couples TRBV5-6 to TRBJ2-3; tentatively, D is TRBD1 (5 bases). V was trimmed by 0 bases and J by 3 bases, leaving 5 bases between them. The CDR3 sequence is 13 residues long. The V gene's germline CDR1 is SGHDT and CDR2 YYEEEE. CDR3 loop: CASSLEGTDTQYF. In DNA, the CDR3 is TGTGCCAGCAGCTTGGAGGGGACAGATACGCAGTATTTT. The whole variable domain, filled in from reference TRBV5-6 and TRBJ2-3, reads DAGVTQSPTHLIKTRGQQVTLRCSPKSGHDTVSWYQQALGQGPQFIFQYYEEEERQRGNFPDRFSGHQFPNYSSELNVNALLLGDSALYLCASSLEGTDTQYFGPGTRLTVL.

The rearrangement joins TRBV28 to TRBJ1-1, with 7 bases fitting TRBD1. CDR3 length equals 16 residues. V lost 6 bases and J lost 1; bases outside the gene matches: 11. Germline V gives CDR1 MDHEN, CDR2 SYDVKM. For the CDR3, the DNA is TGTGCCAGCAGCCCTGACAGGGCTCCAGCGAACACTGAAGCTTTCTTT. It translates to CASSPDRAPANTEAFF.

The gene calls are TRBV7-9 and TRBJ2-7, with TRBD1 matching over 7 bases. CDR1 is SEHNR, CDR2 FQNEAQ, per germline (reference sequence). V trimming: 5 bases; J trimming: 6 bases; junction bases outside the gene matches: 10. CDR3 length: 14 residues. The CDR3 loop reads CASSAGWNRGEQYF. Written as DNA, the CDR3 is TGTGCCAGCAGCGCAGGGTGGAACAGGGGCGAGCAGTACTTC.

The chain combines TRBV6-2 or TRBV6-3 with TRBJ1-2; D gene unclear. Germline V gene data show CDR1 as MNHEY and CDR2 as SVGEGT. V shed 0 bases and J shed 2 bases, with 7 bases lying between them. CDR3 size: 14 residues. The CDR3 nucleotides read TGTGCCAGCAGTTACTCGCCCGAGAACTATGGCTACACCTTC. As protein: CASSYSPENYGYTF.

The chain joins TRBV19 to TRBJ1-6, with a weak D call TRBD1 (5 bases). The germline V gene has CDR1 LNHDA and CDR2 SQIVND (reference sequence). V was cut by 6 bases and J by 0 bases, with 12 bases left in between. The CDR3 length is 16 residues. CDR3 amino acids: CASRRQMSSYNSPLHF. Here the CDR3 DNA reads TGTGCCAGTAGAAGACAGATGAGCTCCTATAATTCACCCCTCCACTTT.

This clone showed up just once. The J gene is TRBJ2-7, the V gene TRBV6-5; 7 bases are a match to TRBD2. J lost 3 bases, V lost 2 bases, and 7 bases had no gene match. This CDR3 has 15 residues. Germline V lookup: CDR1 MNHEY, CDR2 SVGAGI. The CDR3 reads CASSYSFGGGYEQYF. For the CDR3, the DNA is TGTGCCAGCAGTTACAGTTTTGGGGGGGGCTACGAGCAGTACTTC.

The chain carries TRBV12-5 and TRBJ2-3, with 8 bases aligning to TRBD2. V was pared by 5 bases and J by 0 bases, with 16 bases of the junction left unmatched. The germline V gene has CDR1 LGHNT and CDR2 FRNRAP. CDR3 length: 19 amino acids. Here the CDR3 reads CASGTSAGWRGASTDTQYF. The CDR3 DNA sequence: TGTGCTAGTGGTACCTCGGCTGGTTGGCGGGGGGCTAGCACAGATACGCAGTATTTT.

The V call is TRBV6-5, the J call TRBJ1-1; D is uncertain. Between the trimmed V and J ends, which lost 6 bases and 1 base, there was a span of 12 bases. Germline CDR1 reads MNHEY; CDR2 reads SVGAGI. The CDR3 contains 14 residues. The CDR3 DNA reads as TGTGCCAGCAGCCGCCCACCGGGGAACACTGAAGCTTTCTTT. Its protein is CASSRPPGNTEAFF.

This chain connects TRBV29-1 to TRBJ2-7; 13 bases match TRBD2. The germline V gene encodes CDR1 SQVTM and CDR2 ANQGSEA. Trimming at V came to 6 bases and at J to 5 bases, leaving 10 bases not matched to a gene. This CDR3 contains 15 residues. CDR3 nucleotide sequence: TGCAGCGTCCTCCGACTAGCGGGGGGAATTGACGAGCAGTACTTC. It is translated as CSVLRLAGGIDEQYF.

The rearrangement uses TRBV5-4 and TRBJ1-1; tentative D call: TRBD1 (6 bases). The CDR3 is 17 amino acids. Trimming took off 0 bases at V and 1 base at J, with 16 bases between the two ends. Germline assignment: CDR1 SGHNT and CDR2 YYREEE (reference sequence). CDR3 loop: CASSLERGSRENTEAFF. CDR3 sequence (DNA): TGTGCCAGCAGCTTGGAGAGGGGGTCGCGAGAGAACACTGAAGCTTTCTTT.

The gene calls are TRBV27 and TRBJ1-1; TRBD1 agrees at 10 bases. V gave up 7 bases and J gave up 4 bases; unmatched junction bases: 15. CDR1 and CDR2 (germline): MNHEY, SMNVEV (reference sequence). The CDR3 has 17 residues. This chain's CDR3 is CASTLLGQGQRGTEAFF. The CDR3, as DNA: TGTGCCAGCACCTTACTGGGACAGGGGCAACGGGGCACTGAAGCTTTCTTT.

The J gene is TRBJ2-7, the V gene TRBV27; D perhaps matches TRBD2 (5 bases). The CDR3 spans 13 residues. V gave up 6 bases and J gave up 0 bases, with 9 bases separating them. Germline CDR1 MNHEY, CDR2 SMNVEV (reference sequence). The CDR3 DNA is TGTGCCAGCAGCCCGGGATACTCCTACGAGCAGTACTTC. It encodes CASSPGYSYEQYF.

The V call is TRBV28, the J call TRBJ1-1; unclear D gene. Trimming shortened V by 1 base and J by 1 base, and 10 bases separated the two germline ends. Looked up from germline, CDR1 is MDHEN and CDR2 is SYDVKM. The CDR3 has 15 amino acids. CDR3 bases: TGTGCCAGCAGTTTATTGGAGGGAACGAACACTGAAGCTTTCTTT. This translates into CASSLLEGTNTEAFF.

The genes are TRBV27 and TRBJ2-5; 7 positions agree with TRBD2. Germline V lookup: CDR1 MNHEY, CDR2 SMNVEV (reference sequence). This CDR3 is 15 amino acids long. The V and J ends lost 5 bases and 1 base, in that order; junction bases with no gene match: 7. CDR3 sequence reads: CASSPGDYFQETQYF. The CDR3 nucleotides read TGTGCCAGCAGTCCCGGGGACTACTTCCAAGAGACCCAGTACTTC.

V is TRBV7-2 and J is TRBJ2-7; 11 nucleotides align to TRBD1. CDR1 is SGHTA and CDR2 is FQGNSA in the germline V gene. After removal of 4 bases from V and 7 bases from J, the junction contained 6 bases not matched to a gene. The CDR3 contains 14 residues. CDR3 DNA: TGTGCCAGCAGCTACGGGACAGGGGGTAGGGAGCAGTACTTC. Encoded protein: CASSYGTGGREQYF.

This sequence joins TRBV18 and TRBJ1-6; the D is unclear. Trimming shortened V by 8 bases and J by 5 bases, and 16 bases separated the two germline ends. CDR1 and CDR2 (germline): KGHSH, LQKENI. This CDR3 is built from 15 residues. CDR3 DNA: TGTGCCAGCCGAGGCCCGGGATTGAATAATTCACCCCTCCACTTT. Protein: CASRGPGLNNSPLHF.

This clone was counted a few times. The V call is TRBV7-6, the J call TRBJ1-2, with TRBD1 identical over 7 bases. J lost 4 bases, V lost 4 bases, and 12 bases had no gene match. Per the germline V gene, CDR1 is SGHVS and CDR2 is FNYEAQ. The CDR3 loop spans 16 amino acids. The CDR3: CASSSAVDREVYGYTF. The CDR3 DNA reads TGTGCCAGCAGCTCCGCCGTTGACAGGGAGGTCTATGGCTACACCTTC.

Written as DNA, the CDR3 is TGTGCCAGCAGCGCCGCCGTTTTGGGGGCCGTTGATACGCAGTATTTT. The encoded protein is CASSAAVLGAVDTQYF. The chain is built from TRBV9 and TRBJ2-3; D is possibly TRBD1 (6 bases). V was pared by 3 bases and J by 6 bases, with 20 bases between. CDR1 and CDR2 from the germline V gene are SGDLS and YYNGEE. CDR3 size: 16 residues. Together with reference TRBV9 and TRBJ2-3, the CDR3 gives the full variable domain: DSGVTQTPKHLITATGQRVTLRCSPRSGDLSVYWYQQSLDQGLQFLIQYYNGEERAKGNILERFSAQQFPDLHSELNLSSLELGDSALYFCASSAAVLGAVDTQYFGPGTRLTVL.

The gene calls are TRBV6-5 and TRBJ1-2, with TRBD1 as a possible D gene (6 bases). The CDR3 is 16 amino acids. Trimming took off 4 bases at V and 1 base at J, with 16 bases between the two ends. Germline V gene sequence: CDR1 MNHEY, CDR2 SVGAGI. The CDR3 coding sequence is TGTGCCAGCAGTTTCTTACCGGGACAAAGTAACTATGGCTACACCTTC. Protein: CASSFLPGQSNYGYTF.

The chain links TRBV6-5 to TRBJ1-2, with 8 bases fitting TRBD1. The germline V gene has CDR1 MNHEY and CDR2 SVGAGI. Trimming cost V 0 bases and J 8 bases; bases outside gene matches: 8. CDR3 length: 15 residues. Written as DNA, the CDR3 is TGTGCCAGCAGTTACTCGAGACAGGGGTTGGGGGGCTACACCTTC. As protein: CASSYSRQGLGGYTF.